Included here is one T cell receptor (beta chain) sequence, with context. These data belong to a study of blood T cell repertoires in COVID-19. Produced via immunoSEQ multiplex PCR; TCRdb's table is partial and in-frame only. The data hold 400,000 to 450,000 clones, with about nine tenths observed a single time. Germline V gives CDR1 SGHRS, CDR2 YFSETQ. The CDR3 runs 15 residues. V was clipped by 1 base and J by 5 bases, with 15 bases between them. The chain couples TRBV5-1 to TRBJ2-5, with D perhaps matching TRBD1 (5 bases). This sequence was found in a woman in her twenties or thirties with active or convalescent COVID-19. Sample: peripheral blood. In nucleotides, the CDR3 is TGCGCCAGCAGCTTGAGTCAGGGTACACGGGAGACCCAGTACTTC. Encoded protein: CASSLSQGTRETQYF.